The 18 T cell receptor beta chains reported below all come from one sample, sequenced in a study of blood T cell repertoires in COVID-19. TCRdb's table, derived via immunoSEQ multiplex PCR, lists solely in-frame clones and lacks some. The table has hundreds of thousands of clones, around nine tenths seen once. The specimen sequenced was peripheral blood. All receptors come from a man in his 60s with COVID-19, enrolled during active disease.

The chain joins TRBV19 to TRBJ1-6; D is ambiguous. V lost 4 bases and J lost 4, with 14 bases in between. CDR3 length: 16 amino acids. CDR1 and CDR2 from the germline V gene are LNHDA and SQIVND (reference sequence). The CDR3 nucleotides are TGTGCCAGTAGTACCCCCCTCCTCGGGTATAATTCACCCCTCCACTTT. Amino acid sequence: CASSTPLLGYNSPLHF.

V is TRBV7-2 and J is TRBJ2-3, with 7 bases matching TRBD2. This CDR3 is built from 15 residues. The germline CDR1 and CDR2 sequences are SGHTA and FQGNSA. Trimming at V came to 2 bases and at J to 6 bases, leaving 8 bases not matched to a gene. DNA of the CDR3: TGTGCCAGCAGCTTAATGGGGGGGGACTCGGATACGCAGTATTTT. Protein product: CASSLMGGDSDTQYF.

V usage is TRBV4-1 and J usage is TRBJ1-2; TRBD1 matches at 10 bases. The ends lost 8 bases at V and 3 bases at J; junction bases unmatched: 6. The germline V gene encodes CDR1 MGHRA and CDR2 YSYEKL. The CDR3 runs to 14 residues. The CDR3 region has the DNA TGCGCCAGCGGGACAGGGGACCGGGACTATGGCTACACCTTC. Translated, it gives CASGTGDRDYGYTF.

The chain has TRBV2 and TRBJ2-7; TRBD1 agrees at 8 bases. The germline gives CDR1 SNHLY, CDR2 FYNNEI. V was pared by 6 bases and J by 0 bases, with 4 bases of the junction left unmatched. The CDR3 consists of 14 residues. The DNA for the CDR3 is TGTGCCAGCAGGGAACAGGGGGTCTCCTACGAGCAGTACTTC. It specifies CASREQGVSYEQYF. The full variable domain, its missing parts supplied by reference TRBV2 and TRBJ2-7, is EPEVTQTPSHQVTQMGQEVILRCVPISNHLYFYWYRQILGQKVEFLVSFYNNEISEKSEIFDDQFSVERPDGSNFTLKIRSTKLEDSAMYFCASREQGVSYEQYFGPGTRLTVT.

This chain uses TRBV19 with TRBJ2-2, with 12 bases fitting TRBD2. After removal of 7 bases from V and 4 bases from J, the junction contained 16 bases not matched to a gene. Germline-derived CDR1 and CDR2 are LNHDA and SQIVND (reference sequence). The CDR3 sequence is 19 residues long. CDR3 amino acids: CASTPLGLAGGPGTGELFF. The CDR3 DNA is TGTGCCAGTACCCCACTCGGGCTAGCGGGGGGGCCGGGCACCGGGGAGCTGTTTTTT.

The chain is built from TRBV29-1 and TRBJ1-4; 11 nucleotides align to TRBD1. With 5 bases clipped from V and 3 bases from J, the junction kept 8 bases outside the gene matches. CDR3 length equals 16 residues. Germline V lookup: CDR1 SQVTM, CDR2 ANQGSEA. CDR3 amino acids: CSVRTGQGGANEKLFF. CDR3 nucleotides: TGCAGCGTTAGAACGGGACAGGGGGGGGCTAATGAAAAACTGTTTTTT.

The chain is built from TRBV5-1 and TRBJ1-1, with 11 bases lining up with TRBD1. From germline, CDR1 is SGHRS and CDR2 YFSETQ. This CDR3 has 16 amino acids. After removal of 4 bases from V and 5 bases from J, the junction contained 10 bases not matched to a gene. CDR3 sequence (DNA): TGCGCCAGCAGCGCGGGGACAGGGGGTAGCAAGACTGAAGCTTTCTTT. It encodes CASSAGTGGSKTEAFF.

A word on this clone: One junction end disagrees with the germline gene, perhaps due to a read error. The chain uses TRBV28 and TRBJ2-1, with TRBD1 matching 10 bases. The germline CDR1 and CDR2 sequences are MDHEN and SYDVKM. The CDR3 is 16 residues long. DNA of the CDR3: TGTGCCGGCAGTACGGGACAGGGGAATTTTTTAAATGAGCAGTTCTTC. Translating it yields CAGSTGQGNFLNEQFF.

This chain connects TRBV11-2 to TRBJ2-5; D is unclear. Germline loops: CDR1 SGHAT, CDR2 FQNNGV. Trimming took 1 base from V and 1 from J, leaving 7 bases between them. This CDR3 region has 14 residues. CDR3 loop: CASSLVTVQETQYF. The DNA of the CDR3 is TGTGCCAGCAGCTTAGTCACGGTCCAAGAGACCCAGTACTTC.

The CDR3: CASSYSLAGQHSPLHF. CDR3 DNA sequence: TGTGCCAGCAGTTACTCCCTCGCAGGGCAGCATTCACCCCTCCACTTT. This chain links TRBV6-5 with TRBJ1-6; the D gene is possibly TRBD1 (5 bases). The CDR3 runs 16 residues. V lost 0 bases and J lost 8, with 14 bases in between. CDR1 and CDR2 from the germline V gene are MNHEY and SVGAGI.

The chain uses TRBV5-5 and TRBJ2-7, with D possibly being TRBD2 (6 bases). Trimming shortened V by 3 bases and J by 1 base, and 17 bases separated the two germline ends. Germline assignment: CDR1 SGHKS and CDR2 YYEKEE (reference sequence). This CDR3 has 16 residues. The CDR3 nucleotides read TGTGCCAGCAGCTGGTTGGCGGGGACTCTTTCCTACGAGCAGTACTTC. Translation: CASSWLAGTLSYEQYF.

The gene calls are TRBV6-4 and TRBJ1-2, with 7 bases that match TRBD1. CDR3 length equals 13 residues. The germline V gene has CDR1 MRHNA and CDR2 SNTAGT. V was clipped by 1 base and J by 7 bases; unmatched bases: 3. The CDR3 protein is CASSDWGTVGYTF. In DNA, the CDR3 is TGTGCCAGCAGTGACTGGGGGACAGTTGGCTACACCTTC.

This clone was seen only once. The chain has TRBV15 and TRBJ2-5; the match to TRBD2 covers 7 bases. The CDR3 is 15 residues long. With 1 base clipped from V and 5 bases from J, the junction kept 7 bases outside the gene matches. CDR1 is LNHNV and CDR2 is YYDKDF in the germline V gene (reference sequence). As DNA, the CDR3 is TGTGCCACCAGCAGAGGCGAGCGGGGCCGGGAGACCCAGTACTTC. Translated: CATSRGERGRETQYF.

CDR3 sequence reads: CASSEYNRDSNYGYTF. In DNA form, the CDR3 reads TGTGCCAGCAGTGAATACAACCGGGACAGTAACTATGGCTACACCTTC. This chain uses TRBV6-1 with TRBJ1-2; TRBD1 matches 7 bases. Germline V lookup: CDR1 MNHNS, CDR2 SASEGT. V trimming: 2 bases; J trimming: 1 base; junction bases outside the gene matches: 7. The CDR3 contains 16 residues.

The V call is TRBV19, the J call TRBJ1-5, with TRBD1 matching 11 bases. This CDR3 is built from 20 residues. Germline CDR1 LNHDA, CDR2 SQIVND (reference sequence). J gave up 1 base and V 4 bases, and 15 bases lay outside the gene matches. CDR3 protein: CASSKAAGQGGLISNQPQHF. The CDR3 nucleotides are TGTGCCAGTAGTAAGGCAGCGGGACAGGGGGGACTGATCAGCAATCAGCCCCAGCATTTT.

This chain connects TRBV7-9 to TRBJ2-5, with 10 bases fitting TRBD2. V gave up 7 bases and J gave up 3 bases; unmatched junction bases: 2. CDR1 SEHNR and CDR2 FQNEAQ come from the germline V gene (reference sequence). CDR3 length equals 13 residues. The CDR3 loop is CASIGLAEETQYF. Written as DNA, the CDR3 is TGTGCCAGCATCGGACTAGCGGAAGAGACCCAGTACTTC.

The J gene is TRBJ2-7, the V gene TRBV2, with D tentatively TRBD1 (6 bases). V lost 2 bases, J lost 5 bases, and 13 bases lay in between. The CDR3 runs 14 residues. CDR1 and CDR2 from the germline V gene are SNHLY and FYNNEI. The CDR3 here is CASSESQGSHEQYF. In DNA, the CDR3 is TGTGCCAGCAGTGAAAGCCAGGGGAGCCACGAGCAGTACTTC.

The V gene is TRBV28, the J gene TRBJ1-1, with 8 nucleotides matching TRBD1. J lost 0 bases, V lost 5 bases, and 8 bases had no gene match. The CDR3 runs 16 residues. Germline V CDR1 and CDR2: MDHEN, SYDVKM. The CDR3 loop reads CASSPRTGGLNTEAFF. CDR3 nucleotides: TGTGCCAGCAGTCCCCGAACAGGGGGGTTGAACACTGAAGCTTTCTTT.